Listed below are T cell receptor beta chains from one sample, sequenced in a study of regulatory and conventional T cells in RAG deficiency. Libraries were prepared by immunoSEQ multiplex PCR; TCRdb keeps only in-frame clonotypes and omits some of them. The data hold over 45,000 clones, with 90% observed a single time. The data were also submitted as part of a second study, on regulatory T cells.

Sequencing was performed on CD4+ effector T cells sorted from blood. The origin of the receptors is a human donor in good health. Both conserved end residues are part of each CDR3. D genes are given only for firm matches.

v_call	d_call	j_call	cdr3_aa	cdr3_nt
TRBV2	TRBD2	TRBJ2-1	CASSLGLAGMVEQFF	TGTGCCAGCAGTCTTGGACTAGCGGGAATGGTTGAGCAGTTCTTC
TRBV9	TRBD1	TRBJ1-6	CASSVTGGGSSPLHF	TGTGCCAGCAGTGTAACAGGGGGAGGCAGTTCACCCCTCCACTTT
TRBV7-3	TRBD2	TRBJ2-1	CASSSTGLATNEQFF	TGTGCCAGCAGCTCGACAGGACTAGCGACCAATGAGCAGTTCTTC
TRBV30	TRBD2	TRBJ2-5	CAWLPLGGSRETQYF	TGTGCCTGGCTCCCACTGGGGGGGAGTAGGGAGACCCAGTACTTC
TRBV18	TRBD1	TRBJ1-4	CASSAGTGNEKLFF	TGTGCCAGCTCGGCGGGGACAGGGAATGAAAAACTGTTTTTT
TRBV14	TRBD1	TRBJ2-5	CASSQGRQGAREQYF	TGTGCCAGCAGCCAAGGGAGACAGGGGGCTAGAGAGCAGTACTTC
TRBV10-3	TRBD1	TRBJ2-7	CAIRDSSYEQYF	TGTGCCATCCGGGACAGCTCCTACGAGCAGTACTTC
TRBV7-9	-	TRBJ1-1	CASSPAGEVNTEAFF	TGTGCCAGCAGCCCCGCCGGTGAGGTGAACACTGAAGCTTTCTTT
TRBV6-6	-	TRBJ1-2	CASSYSWTNYGYTF	TGTGCCAGCAGTTACTCGTGGACTAACTATGGCTACACCTTC
TRBV19	-	TRBJ1-5	CASSIGGVNQPQHF	TGTGCCAGTAGTATAGGGGGGGTAAATCAGCCCCAGCATTTT
TRBV18	-	TRBJ2-1	CASSPETVRNEQFF	TGTGCCAGCTCACCGGAGACAGTGCGCAATGAGCAGTTCTTC
TRBV7-6	-	TRBJ2-7	CASSSMPGSYEQYF	TGTGCCAGCAGCTCCATGCCAGGGTCATACGAGCAGTACTTT
TRBV27	-	TRBJ2-7	CASSMGGLPYEQYF	TGTGCCAGCAGTATGGGGGGCCTACCCTACGAGCAGTACTTC